The 10 T cell receptor beta chains below come from one sample, sequenced in a study of siplizumab effects on memory and regulatory T cells. The assay was immunoSEQ multiplex PCR, and TCRdb's table has in-frame clones only and misses some. The sample includes around 100,000 clones, approximately 94% of them seen just once. Sequencing input: non-Treg CD4+ T cells sorted from blood. The receptors stem from a human donor in good health.

The genes are TRBV7-9 and TRBJ2-3; D unresolved. The CDR3 is made up of 11 amino acids. Germline CDR1 and CDR2: SEHNR and FQNEAQ (reference sequence). V was cut by 4 bases and J by 6 bases, with 5 bases left in between. The chain's CDR3 is CASSSSDTQYF. CDR3 in DNA: TGTGCCAGCAGCTCGTCGGATACGCAGTATTTT.

The chain uses TRBV27 and TRBJ1-6; no clear D. Looked up from germline, CDR1 is MNHEY and CDR2 is SMNVEV (reference sequence). The CDR3 is made up of 14 amino acids. The V gene lost 6 bases and the J gene lost 6 bases, with 12 bases spanning the gap. For the CDR3, the DNA is TGTGCCAGCAGGAGATCAACTTTTAATTCACCCCTCCACTTT. This sequence encodes CASRRSTFNSPLHF.

The V call is TRBV5-1, the J call TRBJ2-3; TRBD1 might be the D (5 bases). Germline values: CDR1 SGHRS, CDR2 YFSETQ. The V and J ends lost 0 bases and 6 bases respectively, with 14 bases between them. The CDR3 is made up of 15 amino acids. Here the CDR3 reads CASSLGNGHGDTQYF. The CDR3 coding sequence is TGCGCCAGCAGCTTGGGAAACGGACATGGCGATACGCAGTATTTT. The whole variable domain, filled in from reference TRBV5-1 and TRBJ2-3, reads KAGVTQTPRYLIKTRGQQVTLSCSPISGHRSVSWYQQTPGQGLQFLFEYFSETQRNKGNFPGRFSGRQFSNSRSEMNVSTLELGDSALYLCASSLGNGHGDTQYFGPGTRLTVL.

The V gene is TRBV5-6, the J gene TRBJ1-1, with 9 bases identical to TRBD1. The CDR3 covers 16 residues. J was trimmed by 4 bases and V by 0 bases; bases with no gene match: 7. CDR1 is SGHDT, CDR2 YYEEEE, per germline. The CDR3 nucleotides read TGTGCCAGCAGCTTGGCCGGACAGGGGATAGGCACTGAAGCTTTCTTT. The encoded protein is CASSLAGQGIGTEAFF. The whole variable domain, remainder taken from reference TRBV5-6 and TRBJ1-1, is DAGVTQSPTHLIKTRGQQVTLRCSPKSGHDTVSWYQQALGQGPQFIFQYYEEEERQRGNFPDRFSGHQFPNYSSELNVNALLLGDSALYLCASSLAGQGIGTEAFFGQGTRLTVV.

V gene TRBV6-5 combines with J gene TRBJ1-3, with D maybe TRBD1 (5 bases). This CDR3 is 14 amino acids long. V dropped 8 bases and J dropped 2 bases, with 13 bases sitting between them. Germline V gene lookup returns CDR1 MNHEY and CDR2 SVGAGI. CDR3: CASGRTGPGNTIYF. Here the CDR3 DNA reads TGTGCCAGCGGCCGGACGGGGCCTGGAAACACCATATATTTT.

As concerns this clone: At the DNA level, this CDR3 is encoded by other sequences in the same sample as well. This sequence joins TRBV7-2 and TRBJ2-7, with TRBD2 as a possible D gene (6 bases). The CDR3 consists of 15 residues. Trimming took 4 bases from V and 4 from J, leaving 17 bases between them. From germline, CDR1 is SGHTA and CDR2 FQGNSA. The CDR3 loop reads CASSSQLAGKYEQYF. DNA of the CDR3: TGTGCCAGCAGCTCTCAACTAGCAGGAAAATACGAGCAGTACTTC. Full variable domain (outside the CDR3, taken from reference TRBV7-2 and TRBJ2-7): GAGVSQSPSNKVTEKGKDVELRCDPISGHTALYWYRQSLGQGLEFLIYFQGNSAPDKSGLPSDRFSAERTGGSVSTLTIQRTQQEDSAVYLCASSSQLAGKYEQYFGPGTRLTVT.

The chain combines TRBV18 with TRBJ2-7; 9 bases agree with TRBD2. The CDR3 length is 20 residues. The V gene end was trimmed by 2 bases and the J gene end by 4 bases; junction bases not matched to a gene: 21. Germline CDR1 KGHSH, CDR2 LQKENI. This chain's CDR3 is CASSPWGFTAGGRARYEQYF. The CDR3 DNA reads TGTGCCAGCTCACCATGGGGGTTCACTGCCGGCGGGAGGGCCCGGTACGAGCAGTACTTC.

The V call is TRBV2, the J call TRBJ2-5; 7 nucleotides line up with TRBD2. CDR3 length equals 15 residues. Germline V lookup: CDR1 SNHLY, CDR2 FYNNEI. J lost 5 bases, V lost 7 bases, and 13 bases had no gene match. The CDR3 sequence is CASNPGGSGMETQYF. CDR3 DNA sequence: TGTGCCAGCAACCCTGGGGGGAGCGGGATGGAGACCCAGTACTTC. Full variable domain (remainder filled in from reference TRBV2 and TRBJ2-5): EPEVTQTPSHQVTQMGQEVILRCVPISNHLYFYWYRQILGQKVEFLVSFYNNEISEKSEIFDDQFSVERPDGSNFTLKIRSTKLEDSAMYFCASNPGGSGMETQYFGPGTRLLVL.

The chain is built from TRBV19 and TRBJ2-2; 9 bases align to TRBD2. The ends lost 2 bases at V and 5 bases at J; junction bases unmatched: 6. CDR1 is LNHDA, CDR2 SQIVND, per germline (reference sequence). The CDR3 is 16 residues long. CDR3 loop: CASSITLAGTTGELFF. The DNA of the CDR3 is TGTGCCAGTAGTATAACGCTAGCGGGAACGACCGGGGAGCTGTTTTTT.

The V call is TRBV10-3, the J call TRBJ2-7, with 8 positions matching TRBD2. Germline loops: CDR1 ENHRY, CDR2 SYGVKD. The J segment lost 5 bases and the V segment lost 4 bases, leaving 13 bases of the junction unmatched. The CDR3 has 16 amino acids. The DNA of the CDR3 is TGTGCCATCAGTGGAAGTATTTTAGCGGGACGGAACGAGCAGTACTTC. It yields the protein CAISGSILAGRNEQYF.